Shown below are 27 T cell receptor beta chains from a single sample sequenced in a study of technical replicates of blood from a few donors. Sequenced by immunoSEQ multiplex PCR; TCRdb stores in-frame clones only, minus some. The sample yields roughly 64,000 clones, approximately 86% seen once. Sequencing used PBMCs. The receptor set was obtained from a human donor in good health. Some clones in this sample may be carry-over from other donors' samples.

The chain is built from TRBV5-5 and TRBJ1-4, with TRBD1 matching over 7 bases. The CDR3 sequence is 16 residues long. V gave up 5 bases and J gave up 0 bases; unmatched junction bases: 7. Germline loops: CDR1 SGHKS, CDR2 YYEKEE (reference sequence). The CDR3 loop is CASRGQPQATNEKLFF. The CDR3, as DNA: TGTGCCAGCAGGGGACAGCCCCAAGCAACTAATGAAAAACTGTTTTTT.

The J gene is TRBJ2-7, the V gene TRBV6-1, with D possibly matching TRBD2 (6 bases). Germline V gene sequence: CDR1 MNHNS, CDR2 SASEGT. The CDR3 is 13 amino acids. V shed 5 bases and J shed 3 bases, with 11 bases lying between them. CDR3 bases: TGTGCCAGCAGTCCCGGGACTTTCTACGAGCAGTACTTC. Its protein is CASSPGTFYEQYF.

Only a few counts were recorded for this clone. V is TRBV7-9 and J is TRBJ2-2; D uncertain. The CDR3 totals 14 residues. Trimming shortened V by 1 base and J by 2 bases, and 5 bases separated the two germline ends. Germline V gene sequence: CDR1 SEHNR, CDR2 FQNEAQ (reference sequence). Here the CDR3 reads CASSLGANTGELFF. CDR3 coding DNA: TGTGCCAGCAGCTTAGGAGCCAACACCGGGGAGCTGTTTTTT.

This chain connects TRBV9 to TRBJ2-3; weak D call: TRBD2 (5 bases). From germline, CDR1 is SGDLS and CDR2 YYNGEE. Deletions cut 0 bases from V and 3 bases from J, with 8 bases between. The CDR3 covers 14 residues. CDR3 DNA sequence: TGTGCCAGCAGCGTAGAAGGCGGGACAGATACGCAGTATTTT. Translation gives CASSVEGGTDTQYF.

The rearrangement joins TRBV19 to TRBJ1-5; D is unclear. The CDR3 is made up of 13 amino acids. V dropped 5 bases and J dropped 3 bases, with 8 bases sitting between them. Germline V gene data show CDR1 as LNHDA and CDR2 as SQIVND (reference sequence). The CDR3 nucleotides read TGTGCCAGTAGTTGGGCTTACAATCAGCCCCAGCATTTT. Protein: CASSWAYNQPQHF.

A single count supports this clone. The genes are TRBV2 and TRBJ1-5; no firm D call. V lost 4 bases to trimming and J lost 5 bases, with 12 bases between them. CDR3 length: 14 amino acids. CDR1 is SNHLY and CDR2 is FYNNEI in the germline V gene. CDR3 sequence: CASSGQNRDQPQHF. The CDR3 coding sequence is TGTGCCAGCAGTGGTCAAAATCGGGATCAGCCCCAGCATTTT.

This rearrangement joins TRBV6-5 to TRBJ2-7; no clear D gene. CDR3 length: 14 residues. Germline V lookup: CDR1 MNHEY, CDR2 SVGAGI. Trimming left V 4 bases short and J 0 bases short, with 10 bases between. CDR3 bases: TGTGCCAGCAGTTCACTATCGAACTCCTACGAGCAGTACTTC. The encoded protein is CASSSLSNSYEQYF.

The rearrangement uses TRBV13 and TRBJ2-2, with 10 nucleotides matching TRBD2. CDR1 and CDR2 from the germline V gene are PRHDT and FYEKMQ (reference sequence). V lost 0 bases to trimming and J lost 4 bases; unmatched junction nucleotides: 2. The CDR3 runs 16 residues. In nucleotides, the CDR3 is TGTGCCAGCAGCTTAGGCAGCGGGGGGGCCACCGGGGAGCTGTTTTTT. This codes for CASSLGSGGATGELFF.

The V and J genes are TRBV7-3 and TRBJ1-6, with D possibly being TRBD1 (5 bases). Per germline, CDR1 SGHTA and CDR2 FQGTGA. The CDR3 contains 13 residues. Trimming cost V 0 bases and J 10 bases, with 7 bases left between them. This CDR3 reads CASSLTRESPLHF. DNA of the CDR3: TGTGCCAGCAGCTTAACCAGGGAATCACCCCTCCACTTT.

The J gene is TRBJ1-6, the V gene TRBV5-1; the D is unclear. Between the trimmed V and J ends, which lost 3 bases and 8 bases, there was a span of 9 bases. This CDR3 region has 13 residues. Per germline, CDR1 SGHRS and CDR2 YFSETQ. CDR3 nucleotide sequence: TGCGCCAGCAGCTCCGTCACGGATTCACCCCTCCACTTT. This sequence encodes CASSSVTDSPLHF.

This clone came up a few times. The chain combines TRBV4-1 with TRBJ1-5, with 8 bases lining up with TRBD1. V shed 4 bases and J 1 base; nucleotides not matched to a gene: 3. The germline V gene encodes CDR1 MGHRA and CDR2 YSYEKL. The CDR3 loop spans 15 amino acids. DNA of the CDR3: TGCGCCAGCAGCCCGACAGGGGCGAGCAATCAGCCCCAGCATTTT. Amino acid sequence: CASSPTGASNQPQHF.

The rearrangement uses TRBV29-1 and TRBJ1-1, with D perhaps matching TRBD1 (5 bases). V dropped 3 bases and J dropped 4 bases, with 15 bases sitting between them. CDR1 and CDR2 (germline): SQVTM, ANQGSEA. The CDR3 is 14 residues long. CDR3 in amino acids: CSVEGKGAVTEAFF. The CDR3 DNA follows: TGCAGCGTTGAGGGTAAAGGGGCGGTCACTGAAGCTTTCTTT.

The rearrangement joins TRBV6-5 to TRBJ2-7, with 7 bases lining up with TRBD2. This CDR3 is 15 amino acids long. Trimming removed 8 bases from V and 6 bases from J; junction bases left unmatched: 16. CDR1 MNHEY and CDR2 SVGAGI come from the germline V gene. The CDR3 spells CASAESWDYLREQYF. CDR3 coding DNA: TGTGCCAGCGCCGAATCCTGGGACTACCTTCGCGAGCAGTACTTC.

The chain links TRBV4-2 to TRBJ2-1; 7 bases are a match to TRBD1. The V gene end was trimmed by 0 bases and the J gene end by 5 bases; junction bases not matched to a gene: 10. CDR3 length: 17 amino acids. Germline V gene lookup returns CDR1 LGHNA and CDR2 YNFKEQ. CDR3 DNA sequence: TGTGCCAGCAGCCAAGAGGCCCCGACAGGGCCCAACAATGAGCAGTTCTTC. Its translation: CASSQEAPTGPNNEQFF.

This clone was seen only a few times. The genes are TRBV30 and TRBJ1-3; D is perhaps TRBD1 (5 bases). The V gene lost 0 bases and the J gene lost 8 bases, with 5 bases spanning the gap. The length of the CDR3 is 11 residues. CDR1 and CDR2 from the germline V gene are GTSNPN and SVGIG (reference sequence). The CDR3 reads CAWSVGDTIYF. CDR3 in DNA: TGTGCCTGGAGTGTAGGGGACACCATATATTTT.

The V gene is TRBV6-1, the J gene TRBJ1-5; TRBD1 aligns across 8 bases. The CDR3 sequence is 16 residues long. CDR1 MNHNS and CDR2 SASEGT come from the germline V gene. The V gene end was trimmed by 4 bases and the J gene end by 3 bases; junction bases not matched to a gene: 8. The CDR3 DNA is TGTGCCAGCAGTGCTGTGACAGGGGCAAACAATCAGCCCCAGCATTTT. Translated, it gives CASSAVTGANNQPQHF.

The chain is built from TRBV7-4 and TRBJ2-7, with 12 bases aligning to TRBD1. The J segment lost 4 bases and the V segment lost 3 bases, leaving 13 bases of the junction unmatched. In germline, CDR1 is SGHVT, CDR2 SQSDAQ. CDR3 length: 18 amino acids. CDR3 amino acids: CASSFAGQGAFHPYEQYF. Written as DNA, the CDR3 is TGTGCCAGCAGCTTTGCGGGACAGGGGGCATTCCACCCTTACGAGCAGTACTTC. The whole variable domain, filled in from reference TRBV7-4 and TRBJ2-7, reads GAGVSQSPRYKVAKRGRDVALRCDSISGHVTLYWYRQTLGQGSEVLTYSQSDAQRDKSGRPSGRFSAERPERSVSTLKIQRTEQGDSAVYLCASSFAGQGAFHPYEQYFGPGTRLTVT.

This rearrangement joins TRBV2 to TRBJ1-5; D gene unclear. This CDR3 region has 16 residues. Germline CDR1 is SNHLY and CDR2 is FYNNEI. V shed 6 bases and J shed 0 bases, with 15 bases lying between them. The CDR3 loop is CASRSAGLYSNQPQHF. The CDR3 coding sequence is TGTGCCAGCAGATCGGCAGGCCTATATAGCAATCAGCCCCAGCATTTT. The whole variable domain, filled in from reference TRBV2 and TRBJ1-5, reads EPEVTQTPSHQVTQMGQEVILRCVPISNHLYFYWYRQILGQKVEFLVSFYNNEISEKSEIFDDQFSVERPDGSNFTLKIRSTKLEDSAMYFCASRSAGLYSNQPQHFGDGTRLSIL.

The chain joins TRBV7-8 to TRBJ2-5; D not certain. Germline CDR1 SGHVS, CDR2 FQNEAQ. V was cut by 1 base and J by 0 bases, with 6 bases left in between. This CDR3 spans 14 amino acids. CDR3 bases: TGTGCCAGCAGCTTAGTGGCCAACCAAGAGACCCAGTACTTC. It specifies CASSLVANQETQYF.

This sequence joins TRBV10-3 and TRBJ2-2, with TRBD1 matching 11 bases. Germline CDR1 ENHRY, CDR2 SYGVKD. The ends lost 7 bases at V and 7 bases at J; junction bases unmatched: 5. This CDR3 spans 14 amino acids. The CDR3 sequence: CAITGTGGSGELFF. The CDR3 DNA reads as TGTGCCATCACCGGGACAGGGGGTAGCGGGGAGCTGTTTTTT.

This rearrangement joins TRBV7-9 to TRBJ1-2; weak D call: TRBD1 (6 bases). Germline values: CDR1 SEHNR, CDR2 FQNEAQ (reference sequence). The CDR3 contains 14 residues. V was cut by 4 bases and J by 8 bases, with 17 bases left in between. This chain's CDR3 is CASSSGAGALGYTF. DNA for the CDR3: TGTGCCAGCAGCTCCGGGGCAGGGGCGCTGGGCTACACCTTC.

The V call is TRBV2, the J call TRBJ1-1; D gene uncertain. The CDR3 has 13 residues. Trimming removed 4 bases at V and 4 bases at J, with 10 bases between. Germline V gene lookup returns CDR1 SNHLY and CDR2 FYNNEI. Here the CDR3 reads CASSGEPGTEAFF. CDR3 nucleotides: TGTGCCAGCAGTGGAGAGCCGGGCACTGAAGCTTTCTTT. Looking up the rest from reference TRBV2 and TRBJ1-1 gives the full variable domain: EPEVTQTPSHQVTQMGQEVILRCVPISNHLYFYWYRQILGQKVEFLVSFYNNEISEKSEIFDDQFSVERPDGSNFTLKIRSTKLEDSAMYFCASSGEPGTEAFFGQGTRLTVV.

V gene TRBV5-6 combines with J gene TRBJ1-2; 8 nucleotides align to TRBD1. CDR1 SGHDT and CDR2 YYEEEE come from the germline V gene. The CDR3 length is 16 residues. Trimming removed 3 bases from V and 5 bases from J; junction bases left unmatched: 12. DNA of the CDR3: TGTGCCAGCAGCTGGGGGACAGGAAGACTTTATTATGGCTACACCTTC. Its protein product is CASSWGTGRLYYGYTF.

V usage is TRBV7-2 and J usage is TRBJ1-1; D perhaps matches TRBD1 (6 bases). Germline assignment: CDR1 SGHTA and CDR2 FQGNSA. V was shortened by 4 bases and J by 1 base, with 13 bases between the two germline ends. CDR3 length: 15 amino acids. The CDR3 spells CASSWKYRENTEAFF. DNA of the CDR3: TGTGCCAGCAGCTGGAAATACAGGGAGAACACTGAAGCTTTCTTT.

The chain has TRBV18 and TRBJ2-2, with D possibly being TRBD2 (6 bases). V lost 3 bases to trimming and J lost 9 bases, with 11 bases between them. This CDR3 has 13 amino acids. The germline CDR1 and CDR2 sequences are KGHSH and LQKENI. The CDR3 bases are TGTGCCAGCTCACCTTGGGAGGCCCGGGAGCTGTTTTTT. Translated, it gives CASSPWEARELFF.

The CDR3: CASSAAGGWGTDNEQFF. The CDR3 nucleotides read TGTGCCAGCAGCGCGGCGGGGGGTTGGGGGACCGACAATGAGCAGTTCTTC. The rearrangement joins TRBV5-4 to TRBJ2-1; TRBD2 matches at 8 bases. V lost 4 bases to trimming and J lost 5 bases; unmatched junction nucleotides: 14. Germline assignment: CDR1 SGHNT and CDR2 YYREEE (reference sequence). This CDR3 spans 17 amino acids.

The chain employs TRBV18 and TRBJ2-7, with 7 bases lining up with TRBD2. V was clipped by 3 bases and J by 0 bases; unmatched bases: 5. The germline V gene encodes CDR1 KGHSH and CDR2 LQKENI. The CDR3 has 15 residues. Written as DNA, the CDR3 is TGTGCCAGCTCACCTGGGGGGGTGAGCTCCTACGAGCAGTACTTC. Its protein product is CASSPGGVSSYEQYF.